What follows describes a single TCR beta chain. Its antigen remains unidentified. The trim removed 4 bases at V and 8 bases at J, leaving 11 bases unmatched. Germline V gene data show CDR1 as SGHRS and CDR2 as YFSETQ. The CDR3 length is 14 residues. The data are from a study of cytomegalovirus exposure and HLA in healthy donors. Broader study findings: Cytomegalovirus-associated TCR beta chains were listed, numbering 150 to 200.

Only in-frame clones appear in the TCRdb table, and some are missing; sequencing was by immunoSEQ multiplex PCR. The profile shows more than 100,000 clones, roughly 90% of them singletons. The rearrangement joins TRBV5-1 to TRBJ1-1, with TRBD1 matching 7 bases. The sequencing input was PBMCs. The clonotype originates from a woman between 18 and 29 years old in good health and CMV-seropositive. This chain's CDR3 is CASSPTRQGLEAFF. CDR3 bases: TGCGCCAGCAGCCCGACTAGACAGGGACTGGAAGCTTTCTTT.